Below are 8 T cell receptor beta chains sequenced from a single sample in a study of cytomegalovirus exposure and HLA in healthy donors. The PCR was carried out with 60 Vbeta primers and 13 Jbeta primers. The method was immunoSEQ multiplex PCR; TCRdb's version includes in-frame clones alone and lacks a portion of them. In the table there are around 200,000 clones, around 79% of which are singletons. The sample comprised PBMCs. These receptors were taken from a woman between 25 and 40 years old in good health and CMV-seropositive.

Here the CDR3 reads CASSQDHGQGAVGNYEQYF. The CDR3 coding sequence is TGTGCCAGCAGCCAAGATCACGGACAGGGGGCTGTAGGGAACTACGAGCAGTACTTC. The chain joins TRBV4-2 to TRBJ2-7, with 11 nucleotides matching TRBD1. CDR1 and CDR2 (germline): LGHNA, YNFKEQ. Trimming cost V 0 bases and J 3 bases; bases outside gene matches: 13. The CDR3 consists of 19 residues.

The chain uses TRBV7-6 and TRBJ2-1; TRBD2 matches at 8 bases. V shed 2 bases and J 8 bases; nucleotides not matched to a gene: 8. CDR1 is SGHVS, CDR2 FNYEAQ, per germline. The CDR3 consists of 15 residues. CDR3 sequence (DNA): TGTGCCAGCAGCTTACCCGGGAGGGCCCTCCATGAGCAGTTCTTC. This encodes CASSLPGRALHEQFF.

This sequence joins TRBV6-5 and TRBJ1-1; no reliable D call. With 2 bases removed from V and 1 base from J, the gap between germline ends came to 8 bases. CDR1 is MNHEY and CDR2 is SVGAGI in the germline V gene. The CDR3 covers 14 residues. This CDR3 reads CASSYGPGNTEAFF. CDR3 sequence (DNA): TGTGCCAGCAGTTACGGGCCAGGGAACACTGAAGCTTTCTTT.

This rearrangement joins TRBV5-6 to TRBJ1-1; D gene uncertain. V was pared by 4 bases and J by 7 bases, with 23 bases between. The germline V gene encodes CDR1 SGHDT and CDR2 YYEEEE. The CDR3 length is 16 residues. The CDR3 coding sequence is TGTGCCAGCAGCCCGGACGGAGTGGACGCGGGCGGTGAAGCTTTCTTT. It yields the protein CASSPDGVDAGGEAFF.

The rearrangement links TRBV12-5 to TRBJ2-3, with D tentatively TRBD2 (5 bases). The CDR3 loop spans 18 amino acids. CDR1 LGHNT and CDR2 FRNRAP come from the germline V gene. V was cut by 3 bases and J by 2 bases, with 21 bases left in between. CDR3 region: CASGFRPTSEAHTDTQYF. CDR3 nucleotide sequence: TGTGCTAGTGGTTTCCGCCCGACCTCGGAGGCCCACACAGATACGCAGTATTTT.

This sequence joins TRBV6-5 and TRBJ2-7, with 12 nucleotides matching TRBD1. The V gene's germline CDR1 is MNHEY and CDR2 SVGAGI. This CDR3 spans 14 amino acids. The ends lost 5 bases at V and 8 bases at J; junction bases unmatched: 7. The CDR3 nucleotides are TGTGCCAGCAGTCTGGGACAGGGGGCCGGAAAGCAGTACTTC. It is translated as CASSLGQGAGKQYF.

The chain is built from TRBV5-1 and TRBJ2-1; 14 positions match TRBD2. V lost 0 bases, J lost 10 bases, and 6 bases stayed unmatched. Per germline, CDR1 SGHRS and CDR2 YFSETQ. CDR3 length: 16 residues. The DNA of the CDR3 is TGCGCCAGCAGCTTGGACGGGACTAGCGGGGGAGAGGAGCAGTTCTTC. This encodes CASSLDGTSGGEEQFF.

This rearrangement joins TRBV12-5 to TRBJ2-5, with D maybe TRBD2 (6 bases). The V gene's germline CDR1 is LGHNT and CDR2 FRNRAP. The V and J ends lost 0 bases and 2 bases respectively, with 19 bases between them. The CDR3 covers 18 residues. The CDR3 coding sequence is TGTGCTAGTGGTTTGGTAGGAGGGTCTGACAGCATGCAAGAGACCCAGTACTTC. It yields the protein CASGLVGGSDSMQETQYF.